This is a list of T cell receptor beta chains from one sample in a study of identical twins. TCRdb itself ran the 5' RACE reads through MiXCR, one entry per CDR3 protein. The table has approximately 600,000 distinct CDR3 sequences, roughly 9.9% seen once. The same sample was also used in a study of yellow fever vaccine responses in identical twins.

The sample consisted of PBMCs. These receptors were taken from a woman between 18 and 29 years old in good health. Both conserved end residues are trimmed from each CDR3. The D gene is left open where the match is weak.

>-|12|TRBV6-2/TRBV6-3
ASSLPDSSYEQY
>-|14|TRBV9
ASSKGGSIGSETQY
>TRBD1|12|TRBV29-1
SVLDRADSYEQY
>-|12|TRBV7-2
ASSSEGGPYEQY
>-|13|TRBV12-3/TRBV12-4
ASSLQASLSDTQY
>-|17|TRBV15
ATSREARERGGPYNEQF
>TRBD2|13|TRBV5-5
ASSTTSGSRDEQF
>TRBD1|13|TRBV12-3/TRBV12-4
ASSSGTGLFVEQY
>-|13|TRBV6-5
ASSYGDTRPYEQY
>TRBD1|13|TRBV11-2
ASSLSTGDRNTIY
>TRBD1|16|TRBV18
ASSPGTGGLRSYNEQF
>TRBD2|14|TRBV4-1
ASSPKAGTGTDTQY
>-|11|TRBV10-3
ATQASGTGELF
>TRBD1|13|TRBV5-6
ASSFPGQTTYEQY
>-|12|TRBV5-1
ASSLDMGYNEQF
>TRBD1|14|TRBV18
ASSPGQGQSPNEQF
>TRBD1|12|TRBV7-9
ASSGRDSPDTQY
>TRBD2|15|TRBV10-3
AISESISRLAGDWQY
>-|14|TRBV6-2/TRBV6-3
ASSQEKQGRLYGYT
>-|12|TRBV25-1
ATPAPGLGTEAF
>-|14|TRBV7-9
ASSSGQRSSYNEQF
>-|13|TRBV12-3/TRBV12-4
ASSFSAGQAYGYT
>TRBD1|13|TRBV12-3/TRBV12-4
ASVLGTALTDTQY
>-|15|TRBV12-3/TRBV12-4
ASSLVGQPPSTDTQY
>-|14|TRBV2
ASSAGQGAATGELF
>-|14|TRBV7-2
ASSLFWGANTGELF
>TRBD2|12|TRBV7-9
ASTRGGVHYEQY
>TRBD1|11|TRBV29-1
SVSDRVDYGYT
>TRBD2|14|TRBV2
ASSARREKSYNEQF
>-|11|TRBV2
ASSEWQGYEQY
>TRBD2|9|TRBV6-5
ASWGGYEQY
>-|12|TRBV5-1
ASSLVGFTGELF
>TRBD1|15|TRBV4-2
ASSLSGQGTGGNGYT
>-|13|TRBV10-3
AITTDRGGSYEQY
>-|12|TRBV20-1
SAPGSARTDTQY
>-|11|TRBV12-3/TRBV12-4
ASSLQRTDTQY
>-|14|TRBV23-1
ASTSQQQSSYNEQF
>TRBD2|14|TRBV11-2
ASSSLLAGAYNEQF
>-|14|TRBV12-3/TRBV12-4
ASSPRRAGLAYEQY
>TRBD1|13|TRBV6-1
ASRPGQGSYNEQF
>-|12|TRBV29-1
SVGGRGGGNEQF
>-|13|TRBV5-1
ASSLEGTPLGTQY
>-|14|TRBV5-1
ASSLAYRELSDTQY
>TRBD2|12|TRBV20-1
SARGTSYTDTQY
>-|13|TRBV2
ASSNHDRPYNEQF
>TRBD2|13|TRBV6-4
ASTRGAGETYEQY
>TRBD2|15|TRBV2
ASIGDSGGASTDTQY
>-|12|TRBV21-1
ASSNQGKDTEAF
>-|12|TRBV12-3/TRBV12-4
ASSFYPDTGELF